A single sample gave rise to the 14 T cell receptor beta chains below, sequenced in a study of blood T cell repertoires in COVID-19. Some clones are missing from TCRdb's copy, which holds only in-frame ones; the method was immunoSEQ multiplex PCR. The sample lists about 220,000 clones; around 80% were seen once. The sequenced sample consisted of peripheral blood. The receptors shown here come from a woman aged 55-70 years who had recovered from COVID-19.

The rearrangement uses TRBV3-1 (or the pseudogene TRBV3-2) and TRBJ2-2; 10 nucleotides agree with TRBD2. The CDR3 runs 17 residues. V lost 4 bases to trimming and J lost 6 bases; unmatched junction nucleotides: 11. Germline V gene lookup returns CDR1 LGHDT and CDR2 YNNKEL (reference sequence). The CDR3 region has the DNA TGTGCCAGCAGCCCGCGTCTTAGCGGGGGGTTCGCCGGGGAGCTGTTTTTT. This encodes CASSPRLSGGFAGELFF.

The rearrangement joins TRBV7-9 to TRBJ2-2; possibly TRBD2 for D (5 bases). Between the trimmed V and J ends, which lost 2 bases and 5 bases, there was a span of 6 bases. From germline, CDR1 is SEHNR and CDR2 FQNEAQ (reference sequence). The CDR3 is 13 residues long. CDR3 in amino acids: CASSLRETGELFF. The DNA of the CDR3 is TGTGCCAGCAGCTTAAGGGAGACCGGGGAGCTGTTTTTT.

V and J are TRBV6-4 and TRBJ2-2; 11 positions match TRBD2. CDR3 length: 15 amino acids. CDR1 is MRHNA, CDR2 SNTAGT, per germline. Trimming removed 5 bases from V and 3 bases from J; junction bases left unmatched: 2. CDR3 loop: CASSQLAGDTGELFF. The CDR3 nucleotides read TGTGCCAGCAGTCAACTAGCGGGGGACACCGGGGAGCTGTTTTTT.

V usage is TRBV29-1 and J usage is TRBJ2-5; 7 bases are shared with TRBD2. There are 14 residues in the CDR3. Germline lookup yields CDR1 SQVTM and CDR2 ANQGSEA. With V trimmed by 3 bases and J by 9 bases, 13 bases remained unmatched. CDR3 in amino acids: CSVEGGNEVWAQYF. In DNA form, the CDR3 reads TGCAGCGTTGAGGGGGGGAACGAGGTGTGGGCCCAGTACTTC.

The chain uses TRBV6-6 and TRBJ2-3; 16 nucleotides align to TRBD2. The CDR3 is made up of 17 amino acids. Germline V lookup: CDR1 MNHNY, CDR2 SVGAGI (reference sequence). With 5 bases clipped from V and 3 bases from J, the junction kept 5 bases outside the gene matches. In DNA form, the CDR3 reads TGTGCCAGCAGTCGCCCGGGACTAGCGGGGGGGACAGATACGCAGTATTTT. It specifies CASSRPGLAGGTDTQYF.

The chain combines TRBV18 with TRBJ1-5; D is possibly TRBD1 (5 bases). This CDR3 is built from 14 residues. Trimming removed 4 bases from V and 4 bases from J, with 11 bases in between. Germline V gives CDR1 KGHSH, CDR2 LQKENI. This CDR3 reads CASSQTGGNQPQHF. The CDR3 DNA sequence: TGTGCCAGCTCACAGACGGGGGGGAATCAGCCCCAGCATTTT.

This chain connects TRBV11-3 to TRBJ1-1; D possibly corresponds to TRBD1 (5 bases). The CDR3 sequence is 17 residues long. The germline CDR1 and CDR2 sequences are SGHNT and YENEEA. V lost 2 bases and J lost 3, with 19 bases in between. In DNA form, the CDR3 reads TGTGCCAGCAGCTTAAATTTCGGAGGAGGAGGGGACACTGAAGCTTTCTTT. Translating gives CASSLNFGGGGDTEAFF.

This clone was observed many times. The CDR3: CSVEVFGATNEKLFF. CDR3 coding DNA: TGCAGCGTTGAAGTTTTCGGGGCAACTAATGAAAAACTGTTTTTT. The rearrangement links TRBV29-1 to TRBJ1-4; no definite D call. V was clipped by 1 base and J by 0 bases, with 9 bases between them. CDR1 is SQVTM, CDR2 ANQGSEA, per germline. The CDR3 is made up of 15 amino acids.

This clone was detected a few times. This sequence joins TRBV7-8 and TRBJ1-3; TRBD1 is a possible D gene (5 bases). Germline loops: CDR1 SGHVS, CDR2 FQNEAQ. Trimming took 5 bases from V and 2 from J, leaving 16 bases between them. The CDR3 is 16 residues long. The CDR3 reads CASSPKRAGAGNTIYF. CDR3 DNA sequence: TGTGCCAGCAGCCCCAAACGTGCGGGGGCTGGAAACACCATATATTTT.

This clone was observed a few times. The genes are TRBV23-1 and TRBJ1-4, with 9 bases aligning to TRBD1. TRBV23-1 carries the ORF label, with uncertain function. CDR3 length: 15 amino acids. The trim removed 3 bases at V and 8 bases at J, leaving 7 bases unmatched. The CDR3 DNA reads as TGCGCCAGCAGTCACCCGACAGGGGGGAAGGAAAAACTGTTTTTT. As protein: CASSHPTGGKEKLFF.

The rearrangement uses TRBV5-5 and TRBJ1-5; the D gene is possibly TRBD1 (6 bases). With 4 bases removed from V and 6 bases from J, the gap between germline ends came to 17 bases. Germline CDR1 and CDR2: SGHKS and YYEKEE (reference sequence). CDR3 length: 15 residues. CDR3 nucleotide sequence: TGTGCCAGCAGCACCGAGGGGACAAAATCTCAGCCCCAGCATTTT. This translates into CASSTEGTKSQPQHF.

This chain connects TRBV5-5 to TRBJ2-2, with 8 bases that match TRBD2. This CDR3 contains 15 residues. J was trimmed by 2 bases and V by 4 bases; bases with no gene match: 4. The germline V gene has CDR1 SGHKS and CDR2 YYEKEE (reference sequence). CDR3 sequence (DNA): TGTGCCAGCAGCGTAGGACTAGCCAACACCGGGGAGCTGTTTTTT. This sequence encodes CASSVGLANTGELFF.

The chain carries TRBV7-3 and TRBJ2-3, with 8 bases identical to TRBD2. This CDR3 contains 16 residues. V lost 3 bases to trimming and J lost 6 bases; unmatched junction nucleotides: 11. Germline V gives CDR1 SGHTA, CDR2 FQGTGA. The CDR3, as DNA: TGTGCCAGCAGCTTTGCCGGGACTAGAGCGGGTGATACGCAGTATTTT. Protein sequence: CASSFAGTRAGDTQYF.

V usage is TRBV11-3 and J usage is TRBJ2-4, with a weak D call TRBD1 (6 bases). CDR1 is SGHNT, CDR2 YENEEA, per germline. V gave up 3 bases and J gave up 9 bases, with 9 bases separating them. The CDR3 covers 12 residues. CDR3 nucleotides: TGTGCCAGCAGCTTCCGAGGGGGCATTCAGTACTTC. This translates into CASSFRGGIQYF.